The rows below give T cell receptor beta chains drawn from one sample of a study of T cells in Graves' hyperthyroidism and ophthalmopathy. TCRdb reanalysed the multiplex PCR reads using MiXCR and keeps one entry per CDR3 protein. The table records some 300,000 distinct CDR3 sequences, about 19% of them present only once. The sample consisted of blood. The receptors were gathered from a man aged 45-65 years with Graves' ophthalmopathy. Both conserved end residues are part of each CDR3. The order of the fields is clone size, V gene, D gene, J gene, CDR3 protein, CDR3 DNA. The D gene is left open where the match is weak. The size of a clone is reported for some rows only, either as once, few or many, or as a class for expanded clones.

few	TRBV28	-	TRBJ1-5	CASRTRGEPQHF	TGTGCCAGCAGGACAAGAGGGGAGCCCCAGCATTTT
many	TRBV6-1	TRBD2	TRBJ2-7	CASRGTSGSEQYF	TGTGCCAGCAGGGGGACTAGCGGGAGCGAGCAGTACTTC
few	TRBV18	-	TRBJ2-1	CASSPPGREAEQFF	TGTGCCAGCTCACCACCCGGCAGGGAGGCTGAGCAGTTCTTC
few	TRBV4-1	-	TRBJ2-3	CASSQDHHTQYF	TGCGCCAGCAGCCAAGATCACCATACGCAGTATTTT
-	TRBV27	-	TRBJ1-6	CASSYLTEAPLHF	TGTGCCAGCAGTTATCTGACAGAAGCACCCCTCCACTTT
many	TRBV6-1	-	TRBJ2-5	CASSPGVLRTQYF	TGTGCCAGCAGTCCCGGTGTCCTTAGGACCCAGTACTTC
-	TRBV7-4	TRBD2	TRBJ2-4	CASSFSSPSGSSKNIQYF	TGTGCCAGCAGCTTTAGCAGTCCTAGCGGGAGTAGCAAAAACATTCAGTACTTC
many	TRBV30	-	TRBJ1-5	CAWSVTGNQPQHF	TGTGCCTGGAGTGTAACCGGGAATCAGCCCCAGCATTTT
few	TRBV10-3	TRBD2	TRBJ2-5	CAVGGGETQYF	TGTGCCGTCGGCGGGGGGGAGACCCAGTACTTC
many	TRBV10-1	TRBD1	TRBJ2-2	CARGEPKQGRINGELFF	TGCGCCAGGGGGGAACCCAAACAGGGGAGAATCAACGGGGAGCTGTTTTTT
few	TRBV7-2	TRBD2	TRBJ2-2	CASSVLAGGPPGELFF	TGTGCCAGCAGCGTTCTAGCGGGAGGGCCCCCCGGGGAGCTGTTTTTT
many	TRBV5-1	TRBD1	TRBJ2-3	CASSLTGQGRDTQYF	TGCGCCAGCAGCTTGACCGGACAGGGACGTGATACGCAGTATTTT
few	TRBV4-1	TRBD1	TRBJ1-2	CASSPPGQRYGYTF	TGCGCCAGCAGCCCCCCGGGACAGAGATATGGCTACACCTTC
-	TRBV7-9	TRBD2	TRBJ2-5	CASSLQREVEKETQYF	TGTGCCAGCAGCTTACAGCGGGAGGTAGAAAAGGAGACCCAGTACTTC
many	TRBV5-6	-	TRBJ2-5	CASTRQTQETQYF	TGTGCCAGCACCAGACAGACCCAAGAGACCCAGTACTTC
few	TRBV28	TRBD1	TRBJ1-2	CASNMGQVYGYTF	TGTGCCAGCAATATGGGACAGGTCTATGGCTACACCTTC
-	TRBV5-1	TRBD2	TRBJ2-1	CASSPATSGRSYNEQFF	TGCGCCAGCAGCCCCGCCACTAGCGGTCGGTCCTACAATGAGCAGTTCTTC
-	TRBV7-2	-	TRBJ1-1	CASSGRDFNTEAFF	TGTGCCAGCAGCGGCCGGGATTTTAACACTGAAGCTTTCTTT
-	TRBV28	-	TRBJ2-7	CASSLTPQLYEQYF	TGTGCCAGCAGTTTAACACCCCAACTCTACGAGCAGTACTTC
many	TRBV30	TRBD2	TRBJ2-7	CAWASGRASDEQYF	TGTGCCTGGGCTAGCGGGAGGGCCTCTGACGAGCAGTACTTC
-	TRBV20-1	-	TRBJ2-5	CSASFRPETQYF	TGCAGTGCTAGTTTCCGTCCAGAGACCCAGTACTTC
many	TRBV7-8	-	TRBJ2-3	CASTSNSGQGFDTQYF	TGTGCCAGCACCTCAAACAGCGGCCAAGGGTTTGATACGCAGTATTTT
many	TRBV2	TRBD1	TRBJ1-2	CASSDLGTGAGYTF	TGTGCCAGCAGTGATCTCGGGACAGGGGCTGGCTACACCTTC
-	TRBV5-1	TRBD1	TRBJ1-1	CASSLAGQGPNTEAFF	TGCGCCAGCAGCTTGGCCGGACAGGGACCAAACACTGAAGCTTTCTTT
-	TRBV4-2	TRBD1	TRBJ1-4	CASSQVGTAGFGELFF	TGTGCCAGCAGCCAAGTGGGGACAGCCGGCTTTGGGGAACTGTTTTTT
many	TRBV19	-	TRBJ1-1	CASSHRGMNTEAFF	TGTGCCAGTAGTCACCGGGGGATGAACACTGAAGCTTTCTTT
many	TRBV6-1	-	TRBJ2-7	CASSKGSGYVYEQYF	TGTGCCAGCAGTAAGGGTAGCGGATATGTTTACGAGCAGTACTTC
-	TRBV12-3/TRBV12-4	TRBD1	TRBJ1-5	CASGQGTQPQHF	TGTGCCAGCGGACAGGGGACTCAGCCCCAGCATTTT
once	TRBV6-5	-	TRBJ2-7	CASSYSSQLSSYNEQYF	TGTGCCAGCAGTTACTCATCCCAGTTAAGCTCCTACAATGAGCAGTACTTC
few	TRBV19	-	TRBJ2-1	CASSSAGTVGLLSYNEQFF	TGTGCCAGTAGTTCCGCCGGGACAGTGGGACTTCTATCCTACAATGAGCAGTTCTTC
-	TRBV28	-	TRBJ2-7	CASSFTGATSSYEQYF	TGTGCCAGCAGTTTTACGGGGGCCACGAGCTCCTACGAGCAGTACTTC
few	TRBV30	-	TRBJ1-6	CAWTGSYNSPLHF	TGTGCCTGGACGGGATCCTATAATTCACCCCTCCACTTT
-	TRBV28	TRBD2	TRBJ2-1	CASSLGGVDNEQFF	TGTGCCAGCAGTTTGGGGGGGGTGGACAATGAGCAGTTCTTC
many	TRBV12-3/TRBV12-4	TRBD1	TRBJ1-1	CASSSITGGALMNTEAFF	TGTGCCAGCAGTTCCATCACAGGGGGAGCCTTGATGAACACTGAAGCTTTCTTT
-	TRBV27	TRBD1	TRBJ2-1	CASSTRRTGFDNEQFF	TGTGCCAGCAGTACCCGAAGGACAGGGTTCGACAATGAGCAGTTCTTC
-	TRBV11-2	-	TRBJ2-1	CASSSGALSSYNEQFF	TGTGCCAGCAGCTCCGGGGCCTTGAGCTCCTACAATGAGCAGTTCTTC
-	TRBV2	-	TRBJ1-1	CASSEAGRTAFF	TGTGCCAGCAGTGAGGCGGGGCGGACAGCTTTCTTT
-	TRBV10-3	TRBD2	TRBJ2-1	CAISPDGLAGNEQFF	TGTGCCATCAGTCCAGATGGACTAGCGGGGAATGAGCAGTTCTTC
few	TRBV28	TRBD2	TRBJ2-1	CASSSLLAGGDSYNEQFF	TGTGCCAGCAGTTCCTTACTAGCGGGAGGGGATTCCTACAATGAGCAGTTCTTC
many	TRBV2	-	TRBJ1-1	CASRRGDTGNTEAFF	TGTGCCAGCAGGAGGGGGGACACCGGGAACACTGAAGCTTTCTTT
many	TRBV5-1	-	TRBJ2-3	CASSLGSRLEGDTQYF	TGCGCCAGCAGCTTGGGCTCACGCCTCGAAGGAGATACGCAGTATTTT
once	TRBV19	-	TRBJ2-3	CASSTPGDTQYF	TGTGCCAGTAGTACTCCAGGAGATACGCAGTATTTT
-	TRBV29-1	-	TRBJ2-1	CSVEDRSLAYEQFF	TGCAGCGTTGAAGATCGGAGCCTCGCCTATGAGCAGTTCTTC
many	TRBV7-9	-	TRBJ2-5	CASSRTGQETQYF	TGTGCCAGCAGCCGCACAGGCCAAGAGACCCAGTACTTC
-	TRBV7-9	TRBD2	TRBJ2-3	CASSLGGWTSGSSTDTQYF	TGTGCCAGCAGCCTAGGAGGTTGGACTAGTGGGTCTAGCACAGATACGCAGTATTTT
-	TRBV5-4	-	TRBJ2-5	CASSLGDGEITQYF	TGTGCCAGCAGCTTGGGAGACGGAGAGATTACCCAGTACTTC
few	TRBV6-1	-	TRBJ1-5	CASSEPRINQPQHF	TGTGCCAGCAGTGAACCCCGGATCAATCAGCCCCAGCATTTT
few	TRBV6-2/TRBV6-3	-	TRBJ1-5	CASSYGHRGVYSNQPQHF	TGTGCCAGCAGTTATGGACACCGGGGGGTCTATAGCAATCAGCCCCAGCATTTT
many	TRBV30	-	TRBJ1-4	CASRTQINEKLFF	TGTGCCTCCAGGACGCAGATTAATGAAAAACTGTTTTTT
many	TRBV11-2	TRBD2	TRBJ2-7	CASSPSGRFHEQYF	TGTGCCAGCAGCCCTAGCGGGCGGTTCCACGAGCAGTACTTC
-	TRBV12-3/TRBV12-4	TRBD2	TRBJ2-2	CASIALAAGELFF	TGTGCCAGCATCGCACTAGCGGCCGGGGAGCTGTTTTTT
-	TRBV28	-	TRBJ1-1	CATTWAAEAFF	TGTGCCACTACATGGGCGGCCGAAGCTTTCTTT
-	TRBV30	-	TRBJ2-3	CAWSFIGGDTQYF	TGTGCCTGGAGTTTCATCGGAGGAGATACGCAGTATTTT
few	TRBV15	-	TRBJ2-2	CATSRVHRLAGELFF	TGTGCCACCAGCAGAGTTCACAGGTTGGCCGGGGAGCTGTTTTTT
few	TRBV30	-	TRBJ2-3	CAWSVKDTQCF	TGTGCCTGGAGTGTAAAAGATACGCAGTGTTTT
few	TRBV10-3	TRBD1	TRBJ1-2	CAISSGGEYGYTF	TGTGCCATCAGTTCAGGGGGAGAGTATGGCTACACCTTC
-	TRBV30	TRBD2	TRBJ2-7	CAWKETSGPYEQYF	TGTGCCTGGAAGGAGACTAGCGGACCCTACGAGCAGTACTTC
many	TRBV18	-	TRBJ2-1	CASSGQSSYNEQFF	TGTGCCAGCTCAGGACAGAGCTCCTACAATGAGCAGTTCTTC